This paragraph covers one TCR beta chain sequence. Its cognate antigen is unknown. An end of the junction does not agree with germline; a read error may underlie this. The data belong to a study of tumor-infiltrating lymphocytes in primary liver carcinoma. CDR3 length: 12 amino acids. Germline CDR1 and CDR2: SQVTM and ANQGSEA. Joint extraction of RNA and DNA used about 17-31 mg of bulk tissue that was unsorted. Every tumor contributed samples taken at five separate regions. Using a constant-region primer together with ProtoScript II reverse transcriptase, TCR beta cDNA was made from roughly 500 ng of total RNA. Construction of TCR beta libraries relied on three successive nested multiplex PCR rounds employing slightly modified ARM-PCR. Primers for the first two PCR rounds were TRBV1-TRBV30 forward primers and a C-beta reverse primer (about 11 cycles per round). TCRdb ran MiXCR on the multiplex PCR reads and lists one entry per CDR3 protein. The sample includes under 200,000 distinct CDR3 sequences, around four fifths of them seen just once.

Study-wide results and caveats: Less overlap was seen in tumor-adjacent and tumor-blood pairs than in tumor region pairs.

The TCR comes from a middle-aged man with primary liver carcinoma and hepatitis B virus infection. V is TRBV29-1 and J is TRBJ2-1; D is perhaps TRBD1 (6 bases). The sequenced sample was tumor tissue from primary liver carcinoma. CDR3 nucleotides: TGTAACGCGGTGAGGGGGAACAATGAGCAGTTCTTC. It translates to CNAVRGNNEQFF.